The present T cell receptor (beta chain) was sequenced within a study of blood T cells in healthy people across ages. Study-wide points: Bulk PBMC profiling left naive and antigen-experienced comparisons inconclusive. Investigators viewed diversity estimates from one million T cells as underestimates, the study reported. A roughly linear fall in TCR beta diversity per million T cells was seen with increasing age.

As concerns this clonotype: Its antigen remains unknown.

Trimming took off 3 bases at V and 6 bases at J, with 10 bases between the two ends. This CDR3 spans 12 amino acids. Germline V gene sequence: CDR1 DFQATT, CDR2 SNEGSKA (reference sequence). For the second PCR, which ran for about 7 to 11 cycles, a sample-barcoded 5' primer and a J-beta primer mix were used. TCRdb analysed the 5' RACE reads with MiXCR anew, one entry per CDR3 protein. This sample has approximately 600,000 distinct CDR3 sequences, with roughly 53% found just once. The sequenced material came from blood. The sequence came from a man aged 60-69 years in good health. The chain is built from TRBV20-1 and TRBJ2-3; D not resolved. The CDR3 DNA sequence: TGCAGTGCTAGGGATTTGTTGGATACGCAGTATTTT. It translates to CSARDLLDTQYF.